The 30 T cell receptor beta chains below come from one sample, sequenced in a study of Ad26.COV2.S vaccination and SARS-CoV-2 variants. The protocol was immunoSEQ multiplex PCR, while the TCRdb copy is restricted to in-frame clones and leaves out a portion. The sample holds 300,000 to 400,000 clones; about 88% are singletons and the top ten take about 3.3%. The treatment here: roughly 20 received Ad26.COV2.S at low or high dose, single or two shots; several received placebo; per-sample allocation not given. The investigators took samples on day 63 after the first vaccine or placebo injection. The material sequenced was peripheral blood, taken in a trial of Ad26.COV2.S vaccine versus placebo. The receptors shown here come from a person between 18 and 65 years old who received the Ad26.COV2.S COVID-19 vaccine or a placebo.

This chain joins TRBV6-5 and TRBJ1-6, with unresolved D. Germline V gene lookup returns CDR1 MNHEY and CDR2 SVGAGI. The CDR3 covers 13 residues. V lost 5 bases and J lost 8, with 10 bases in between. The CDR3 bases are TGTGCCAGCAGTACAAGGGAGGATTCACCCCTCCACTTT. Translated, it gives CASSTREDSPLHF.

V is TRBV7-2 and J is TRBJ2-3; 7 positions match TRBD1. This CDR3 has 16 residues. V shed 5 bases, J shed 6 bases, and the junction held 14 bases outside the gene matches. Per the germline V gene, CDR1 is SGHTA and CDR2 is FQGNSA. CDR3 bases: TGTGCCAGCAGCAAAGGGGGCACCCAGCCTCCGGATACGCAGTATTTT. This codes for CASSKGGTQPPDTQYF.

This clone was counted a few times. The gene calls are TRBV28 and TRBJ2-1, with TRBD2 matching 11 bases. CDR1 and CDR2 from the germline V gene are MDHEN and SYDVKM. This CDR3 is built from 16 residues. J lost 4 bases, V lost 6 bases, and 8 bases had no gene match. CDR3: CASRQLAGDSYNEQFF. The CDR3 DNA is TGTGCCAGCAGACAACTAGCGGGAGATTCGTACAATGAGCAGTTCTTC. Full variable domain (remainder filled in from reference TRBV28 and TRBJ2-1): DVKVTQSSRYLVKRTGEKVFLECVQDMDHENMFWYRQDPGLGLRLIYFSYDVKMKEKGDIPEGYSVSREKKERFSLILESASTNQTSMYLCASRQLAGDSYNEQFFGPGTRLTVL.

The chain couples TRBV7-8 to TRBJ2-1; 7 nucleotides agree with TRBD1. CDR1 SGHVS and CDR2 FQNEAQ come from the germline V gene. V shed 4 bases, J shed 2 bases, and the junction held 2 bases outside the gene matches. The CDR3 runs to 14 residues. The CDR3 coding sequence is TGTGCCAGCAGCTCGCAGGGGGCCTACAATGAGCAGTTCTTC. It specifies CASSSQGAYNEQFF.

Here the CDR3 DNA reads TGTGCCAGTAGTATAGATGCGGGGACAGGGGGCTACGAGCAGTACTTC. Protein product: CASSIDAGTGGYEQYF. The V gene is TRBV19, the J gene TRBJ2-7, with 11 bases matching TRBD1. This CDR3 comprises 16 residues. Germline V gene sequence: CDR1 LNHDA, CDR2 SQIVND (reference sequence). V trimming: 0 bases; J trimming: 3 bases; junction bases outside the gene matches: 4. The variable domain in full, completed from reference TRBV19 and TRBJ2-7, reads DGGITQSPKYLFRKEGQNVTLSCEQNLNHDAMYWYRQDPGQGLRLIYYSQIVNDFQKGDIAEGYSVSREKKESFPLTVTSAQKNPTAFYLCASSIDAGTGGYEQYFGPGTRLTVT.

A few counts support this clone. The rearrangement links TRBV4-3 to TRBJ2-5; 12 bases fit TRBD2. After removal of 1 base from V and 3 bases from J, the junction contained 6 bases not matched to a gene. Germline V gene sequence: CDR1 LGHNA, CDR2 YSLEER. This CDR3 region has 17 residues. The CDR3 protein is CASSQGSGLAGKETQYF. CDR3 DNA sequence: TGCGCCAGCAGCCAAGGTTCCGGACTAGCGGGGAAAGAGACCCAGTACTTC.

The chain carries TRBV7-2 and TRBJ2-2; maybe TRBD1 (6 bases). V was cut by 0 bases and J by 2 bases, with 10 bases left in between. The CDR3 length is 16 residues. From germline, CDR1 is SGHTA and CDR2 FQGNSA. The CDR3 reads CASSLAGHRNTGELFF. Here the CDR3 DNA reads TGTGCCAGCAGCTTAGCGGGACACCGAAACACCGGGGAGCTGTTTTTT.

This clone was recorded a few times. The identical CDR3 is also encoded by other nucleotide sequences in the sample. The rearrangement joins TRBV2 to TRBJ1-2; D perhaps matches TRBD1 (6 bases). Per the germline V gene, CDR1 is SNHLY and CDR2 is FYNNEI. V was pared by 6 bases and J by 2 bases, with 10 bases between. There are 13 residues in the CDR3. CDR3 DNA sequence: TGTGCCAGCAGCAGGGACATAAACTATGGCTACACCTTC. As protein: CASSRDINYGYTF.

This clone has just one count. The chain combines TRBV11-2 with TRBJ2-7; possibly TRBD2 for D (7 bases). The V end lost 1 base, the J end lost 2 bases, and 15 bases lay between the germline ends. From germline, CDR1 is SGHAT and CDR2 FQNNGV. This CDR3 spans 16 amino acids. The CDR3 nucleotides read TGTGCCAGCAGCTTAGGAGGAAAGGGGGGGGCCTACGAGCAGTACTTC. Encoded protein: CASSLGGKGGAYEQYF.

The gene calls are TRBV19 and TRBJ2-1; D is unclear. V lost 8 bases, J lost 6 bases, and 17 bases lay in between. The CDR3 loop spans 14 amino acids. In germline, CDR1 is LNHDA, CDR2 SQIVND (reference sequence). The CDR3 sequence: CASEDYYTINEQFF. CDR3 bases: TGTGCCAGTGAGGATTACTATACGATCAATGAGCAGTTCTTC.

The chain employs TRBV27 and TRBJ2-3; D is undetermined. Per the germline V gene, CDR1 is MNHEY and CDR2 is SMNVEV (reference sequence). This CDR3 region has 13 residues. Trimming took 1 base from V and 7 from J, leaving 9 bases between them. For the CDR3, the DNA is TGTGCCAGCAGTTTATTAATGGATAATACGCAGTATTTT. Its translation is CASSLLMDNTQYF.

This chain joins TRBV4-3 and TRBJ1-1; the match to TRBD1 covers 7 bases. The germline V gene encodes CDR1 LGHNA and CDR2 YSLEER. J gave up 3 bases and V 4 bases, and 5 bases lay outside the gene matches. CDR3 length: 14 amino acids. CDR3: CASSRGTADTEAFF. CDR3 DNA: TGCGCCAGCAGCCGAGGGACAGCTGACACTGAAGCTTTCTTT.

The V call is TRBV2, the J call TRBJ2-5; 7 positions match TRBD2. The V gene end was trimmed by 2 bases and the J gene end by 5 bases; junction bases not matched to a gene: 5. Germline V CDR1 and CDR2: SNHLY, FYNNEI. The CDR3 spans 14 residues. Here the CDR3 DNA reads TGTGCCAGCAGTGAAAGTTTGGGGGGGGAGACCCAGTACTTC. It encodes CASSESLGGETQYF.

The chain uses TRBV30 and TRBJ2-5; D may be TRBD2 (7 bases). The CDR3 is 14 amino acids. Per the germline V gene, CDR1 is GTSNPN and CDR2 is SVGIG (reference sequence). V was trimmed by 3 bases and J by 1 base, leaving 12 bases between them. In DNA, the CDR3 is TGTGCCTGGAGCGCGGGGGCCGTCCAAGAGACCCAGTACTTC. Residues: CAWSAGAVQETQYF.

This clone occurred a few times. The chain is built from TRBV5-1 and TRBJ1-3; TRBD1 aligns across 9 bases. Per germline, CDR1 SGHRS and CDR2 YFSETQ. V was pared by 0 bases and J by 16 bases, with 11 bases of the junction left unmatched. This CDR3 contains 14 residues. For the CDR3, the DNA is TGCGCCAGCAGCTTGGCCGGACAGGGGCTCGGTATCTATTTT. Amino acid sequence: CASSLAGQGLGIYF.

V usage is TRBV5-6 and J usage is TRBJ1-6; TRBD1 matches at 10 bases. V shed 4 bases, J shed 8 bases, and the junction held 6 bases outside the gene matches. The CDR3 is 15 amino acids. The germline V gene has CDR1 SGHDT and CDR2 YYEEEE. CDR3 sequence (DNA): TGTGCCAGCAGCCTCCGAGGGACAGGGGATTCACCCCTCCACTTT. This codes for CASSLRGTGDSPLHF.

This clone appeared a few times. The same CDR3 is also encoded by other DNA sequences in this sample. The chain links TRBV27 to TRBJ2-3, with 8 bases identical to TRBD1. With V trimmed by 5 bases and J by 5 bases, 0 bases remained unmatched. Per germline, CDR1 MNHEY and CDR2 SMNVEV (reference sequence). The CDR3 length is 12 residues. CDR3 amino acids: CASSTGGDTQYF. The CDR3 bases are TGTGCCAGCAGTACAGGGGGAGATACGCAGTATTTT.

This chain joins TRBV3-1 (or the pseudogene TRBV3-2) and TRBJ2-7; a weak D match, TRBD1 (6 bases). Trimming left V 3 bases short and J 6 bases short, with 21 bases between. This CDR3 has 16 amino acids. Germline CDR1 reads LGHDT; CDR2 reads YNNKEL (reference sequence). CDR3 loop: CASSHVRDIPLSEQYF. As DNA, the CDR3 is TGTGCCAGCAGCCACGTCCGGGACATCCCCTTGAGCGAGCAGTACTTC.

The chain joins TRBV20-1 to TRBJ2-7; 7 nucleotides line up with TRBD2. CDR3 length: 10 amino acids. Unmatched junction bases numbered 9, after V lost 6 bases and J lost 13 bases. Germline CDR1 reads DFQATT; CDR2 reads SNEGSKA (reference sequence). CDR3 in DNA: TGCAGTGCCCCAGGACTAGTCCATTACTTC. It yields the protein CSAPGLVHYF.

The chain couples TRBV27 to TRBJ1-5; 10 positions match TRBD1. The CDR3 is 13 amino acids. J gave up 7 bases and V 11 bases, and 8 bases lay outside the gene matches. The germline gives CDR1 MNHEY, CDR2 SMNVEV (reference sequence). This CDR3 is CAVGTGVNQPQHF. In nucleotides, the CDR3 is TGTGCCGTAGGGACAGGGGTTAACCAGCCCCAGCATTTT.

This clone has only one observation. This chain connects TRBV19 to TRBJ2-7; D not resolved. V was clipped by 4 bases and J by 3 bases, with 10 bases between them. CDR3 length: 13 amino acids. Germline CDR1 reads LNHDA; CDR2 reads SQIVND (reference sequence). The CDR3 sequence: CASSRQANYEQYF. In nucleotides, the CDR3 is TGTGCCAGTAGTAGGCAGGCGAACTACGAGCAGTACTTC. The full variable domain, in which reference TRBV19 and TRBJ2-7 provide the parts outside the CDR3, is DGGITQSPKYLFRKEGQNVTLSCEQNLNHDAMYWYRQDPGQGLRLIYYSQIVNDFQKGDIAEGYSVSREKKESFPLTVTSAQKNPTAFYLCASSRQANYEQYFGPGTRLTVT.

This chain joins TRBV5-6 and TRBJ2-7; 8 bases agree with TRBD1. Germline loops: CDR1 SGHDT, CDR2 YYEEEE. Losses at the gene ends were 5 bases for V and 6 bases for J; bases not matched to a gene: 13. This CDR3 region has 15 residues. The chain's CDR3 is CASSLSPGQGSEQYF. The CDR3 DNA reads TGTGCCAGCAGTCTATCCCCCGGACAGGGAAGCGAGCAGTACTTC.

The chain uses TRBV19 and TRBJ2-3, with D perhaps given as TRBD1 or TRBD2 (5 bases each). With 9 bases removed from V and 4 bases from J, the gap between germline ends came to 20 bases. Germline V gives CDR1 LNHDA, CDR2 SQIVND (reference sequence). The CDR3 consists of 15 residues. For the CDR3, the DNA is TGTGCCAGCGTGGCCGGGACCCTATCACCAGATACGCAGTATTTT. This encodes CASVAGTLSPDTQYF.

This chain joins TRBV27 and TRBJ2-1; TRBD2 matches at 10 bases. CDR1 is MNHEY and CDR2 is SMNVEV in the germline V gene (reference sequence). CDR3 size: 17 residues. The V and J ends lost 2 bases and 9 bases, in that order; junction bases with no gene match: 13. The CDR3 region has the DNA TGTGCCAGCAGTTTACCTTTCCACCTAGCGGGAGTCCTTGAGCAGTTCTTC. Its protein product is CASSLPFHLAGVLEQFF.

The chain links TRBV5-4 to TRBJ2-6; TRBD1 matches 8 bases. The CDR3 runs to 16 residues. V gave up 0 bases and J gave up 1 base; unmatched junction bases: 0. CDR1 is SGHNT, CDR2 YYREEE, per germline (reference sequence). The CDR3 region is CASSLGTGSGANVLTF. DNA of the CDR3: TGTGCCAGCAGCTTGGGGACAGGGTCTGGGGCCAACGTCCTGACTTTC. The entire variable domain, with the rest obtained from reference TRBV5-4 and TRBJ2-6, is as follows: ETGVTQSPTHLIKTRGQQVTLRCSSQSGHNTVSWYQQALGQGPQFIFQYYREEENGRGNFPPRFSGLQFPNYSSELNVNALELDDSALYLCASSLGTGSGANVLTFGAGSRLTVL.

This chain uses TRBV19 with TRBJ1-5, with unresolved D. The CDR3 is 15 residues long. Germline lookup yields CDR1 LNHDA and CDR2 SQIVND (reference sequence). V lost 2 bases and J 4 bases, leaving 12 bases between the germline ends. The CDR3: CASSIFTGQNQPQHF. In DNA, the CDR3 is TGTGCCAGTAGTATATTCACGGGCCAAAATCAGCCCCAGCATTTT. The entire variable domain, with the rest obtained from reference TRBV19 and TRBJ1-5, is as follows: DGGITQSPKYLFRKEGQNVTLSCEQNLNHDAMYWYRQDPGQGLRLIYYSQIVNDFQKGDIAEGYSVSREKKESFPLTVTSAQKNPTAFYLCASSIFTGQNQPQHFGDGTRLSIL.

The chain joins TRBV6-5 to TRBJ1-1; weak D call: TRBD1 (6 bases). The ends were cut back, 1 base at V and 5 bases at J, with 8 bases in the middle. Per germline, CDR1 MNHEY and CDR2 SVGAGI. This CDR3 is built from 13 residues. CDR3 sequence reads: CASSYFQGTEAFF. CDR3 in DNA: TGTGCCAGCAGTTACTTTCAGGGGACTGAAGCTTTCTTT.

V is TRBV28 and J is TRBJ2-1, with 11 bases that match TRBD1. V was pared by 0 bases and J by 7 bases, with 5 bases of the junction left unmatched. In germline, CDR1 is MDHEN, CDR2 SYDVKM. The CDR3 is 16 amino acids. The CDR3 region has the DNA TGTGCCAGCAGTTTATGGGGGACAGGGGGACGGAATGAGCAGTTCTTC. It yields the protein CASSLWGTGGRNEQFF.

The chain couples TRBV5-4 to TRBJ2-5, with a tentative D call TRBD1 (6 bases). Looked up from germline, CDR1 is SGHNT and CDR2 is YYREEE (reference sequence). The V and J ends lost 2 bases and 4 bases respectively, with 9 bases between them. This CDR3 contains 13 residues. CDR3: CASSLGGGETQYF. The CDR3 nucleotides read TGTGCCAGCAGCTTAGGGGGTGGAGAGACCCAGTACTTC.

The DNA for the CDR3 is TGTGCCAGCAGCCAAGTGGTCAGCTCCTACAATGAGCAGTTCTTC. This encodes CASSQVVSSYNEQFF. J is TRBJ2-1 and V is TRBV3-1 (or the pseudogene TRBV3-2); D gene ambiguous. V dropped 1 base and J dropped 0 bases, with 7 bases sitting between them. From germline, CDR1 is LGHDT and CDR2 YNNKEL (reference sequence). The CDR3 is 15 residues long.